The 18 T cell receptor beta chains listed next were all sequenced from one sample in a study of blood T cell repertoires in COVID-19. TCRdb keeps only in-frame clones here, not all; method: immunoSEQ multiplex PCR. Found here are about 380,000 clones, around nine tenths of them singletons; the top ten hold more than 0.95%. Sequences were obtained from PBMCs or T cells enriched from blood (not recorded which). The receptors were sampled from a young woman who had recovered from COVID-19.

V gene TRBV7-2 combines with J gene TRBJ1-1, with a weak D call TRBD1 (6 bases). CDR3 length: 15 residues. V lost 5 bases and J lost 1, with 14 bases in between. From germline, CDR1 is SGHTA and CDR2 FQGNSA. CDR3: CASSRSTGQNTEAFF. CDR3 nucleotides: TGTGCCAGCAGCCGTTCGACAGGTCAGAACACTGAAGCTTTCTTT.

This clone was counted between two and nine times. The CDR3 DNA is TGTGCCAGCAGTTTAGGAGGGGGCAAGGGCTACACCTTC. This sequence encodes CASSLGGGKGYTF. The chain uses TRBV28 and TRBJ1-2, with 7 bases that match TRBD1. The germline V gene encodes CDR1 MDHEN and CDR2 SYDVKM. V shed 2 bases, J shed 8 bases, and the junction held 5 bases outside the gene matches. The CDR3 runs 13 residues.

CDR3 residues: CASSEVASGDVNEQFF. DNA of the CDR3: TGTGCCAGCAGTGAAGTGGCTAGCGGGGACGTTAATGAGCAGTTCTTC. The chain has TRBV2 and TRBJ2-1, with TRBD2 matching over 9 bases. V lost 1 base to trimming and J lost 7 bases; unmatched junction nucleotides: 8. CDR3 length: 16 amino acids. The germline V gene has CDR1 SNHLY and CDR2 FYNNEI. The full variable domain, rest sourced from reference TRBV2 and TRBJ2-1, is EPEVTQTPSHQVTQMGQEVILRCVPISNHLYFYWYRQILGQKVEFLVSFYNNEISEKSEIFDDQFSVERPDGSNFTLKIRSTKLEDSAMYFCASSEVASGDVNEQFFGPGTRLTVL.

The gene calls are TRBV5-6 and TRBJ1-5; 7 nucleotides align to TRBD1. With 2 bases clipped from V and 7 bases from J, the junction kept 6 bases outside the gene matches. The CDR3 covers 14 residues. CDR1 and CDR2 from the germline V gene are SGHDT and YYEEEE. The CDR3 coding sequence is TGTGCCAGCAGCTTTAGAGGGGGCGACCAGCCCCAGCATTTT. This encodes CASSFRGGDQPQHF.

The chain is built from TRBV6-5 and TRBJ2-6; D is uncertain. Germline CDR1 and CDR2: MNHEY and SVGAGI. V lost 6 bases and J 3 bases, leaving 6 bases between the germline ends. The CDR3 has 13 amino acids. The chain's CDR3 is CASRTGGANVLTF. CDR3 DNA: TGTGCCAGCAGGACGGGTGGGGCCAACGTCCTGACTTTC.

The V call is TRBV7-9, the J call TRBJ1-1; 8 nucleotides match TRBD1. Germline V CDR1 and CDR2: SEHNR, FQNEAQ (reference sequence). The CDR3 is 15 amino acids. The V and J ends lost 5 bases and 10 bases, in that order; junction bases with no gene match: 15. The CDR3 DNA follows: TGTGCCAGCAGCCCTTCCGGAGGGACAGGCGGCGGAGCTTTCTTT. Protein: CASSPSGGTGGGAFF.

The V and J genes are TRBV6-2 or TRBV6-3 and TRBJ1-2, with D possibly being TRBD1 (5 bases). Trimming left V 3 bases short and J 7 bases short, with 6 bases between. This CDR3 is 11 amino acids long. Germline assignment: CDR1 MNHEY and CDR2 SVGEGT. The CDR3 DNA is TGTGCCAGCAGTTATACAGGTGGCTACACCTTC. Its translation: CASSYTGGYTF.

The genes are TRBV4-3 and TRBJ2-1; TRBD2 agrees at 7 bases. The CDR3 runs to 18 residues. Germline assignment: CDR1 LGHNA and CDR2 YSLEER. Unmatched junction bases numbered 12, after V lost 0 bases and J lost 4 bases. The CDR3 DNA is TGCGCCAGCAGCCAAGATTTGGGGGGGTCCAAAATGTACAATGAGCAGTTCTTC. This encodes CASSQDLGGSKMYNEQFF.

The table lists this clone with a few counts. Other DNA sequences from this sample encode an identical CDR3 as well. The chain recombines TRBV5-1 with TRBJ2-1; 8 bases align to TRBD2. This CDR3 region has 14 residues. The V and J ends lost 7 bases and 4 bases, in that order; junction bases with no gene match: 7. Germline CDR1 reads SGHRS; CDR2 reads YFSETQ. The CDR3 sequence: CASRNGGAYNEQFF. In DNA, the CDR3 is TGCGCCAGCCGCAACGGGGGGGCGTACAATGAGCAGTTCTTC.

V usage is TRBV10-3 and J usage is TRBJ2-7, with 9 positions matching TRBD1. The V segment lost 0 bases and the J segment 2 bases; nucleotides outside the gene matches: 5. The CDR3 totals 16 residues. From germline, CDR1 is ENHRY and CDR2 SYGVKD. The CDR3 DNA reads TGTGCCATCAGTGAGTCGAGGGACAGGGCTGCCTACGAGCAGTACTTC. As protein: CAISESRDRAAYEQYF.

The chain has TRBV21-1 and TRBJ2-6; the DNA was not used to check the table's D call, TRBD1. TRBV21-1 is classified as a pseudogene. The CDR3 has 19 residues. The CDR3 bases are TGTGCCAGCAGCAAAGAGGCCCGGGACAGGGCGGTTGGGGCCAACGTCCTGACTTTC. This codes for CASSKEARDRAVGANVLTF.

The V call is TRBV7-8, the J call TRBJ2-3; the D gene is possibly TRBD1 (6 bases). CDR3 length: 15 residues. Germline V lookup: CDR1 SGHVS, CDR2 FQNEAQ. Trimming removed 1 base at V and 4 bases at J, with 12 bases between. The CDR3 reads CASSLDAPGADTQYF. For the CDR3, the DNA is TGTGCCAGCAGCTTAGATGCCCCAGGGGCAGATACGCAGTATTTT.

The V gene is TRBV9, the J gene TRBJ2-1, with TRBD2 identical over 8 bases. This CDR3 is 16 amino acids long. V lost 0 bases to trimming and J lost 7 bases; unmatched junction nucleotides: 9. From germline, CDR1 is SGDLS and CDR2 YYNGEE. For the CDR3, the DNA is TGTGCCAGCAGCGTAGGTGCAGCGGGGGCGGGGAATGAGCAGTTCTTC. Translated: CASSVGAAGAGNEQFF.

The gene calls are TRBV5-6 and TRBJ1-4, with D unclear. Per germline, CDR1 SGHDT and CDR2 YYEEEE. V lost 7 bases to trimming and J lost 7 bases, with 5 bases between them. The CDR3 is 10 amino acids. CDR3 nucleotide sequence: TGTGCCAGCGGCAGTGAAAAACTGTTTTTT. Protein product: CASGSEKLFF.

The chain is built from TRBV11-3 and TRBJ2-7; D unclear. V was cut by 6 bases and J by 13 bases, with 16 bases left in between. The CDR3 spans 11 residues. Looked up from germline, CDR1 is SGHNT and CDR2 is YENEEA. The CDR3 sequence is CASRTASFQYF. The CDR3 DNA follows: TGTGCCAGCAGGACTGCTAGTTTTCAATACTTC.

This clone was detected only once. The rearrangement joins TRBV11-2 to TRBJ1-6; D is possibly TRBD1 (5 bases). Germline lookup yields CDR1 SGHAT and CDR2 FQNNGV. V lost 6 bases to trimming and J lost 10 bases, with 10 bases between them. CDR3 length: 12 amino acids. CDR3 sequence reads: CASSPGSSPLHF. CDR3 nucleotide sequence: TGTGCCAGCAGTCCAGGGTCCTCACCCCTCCACTTT.

CDR3 protein: CASSQEGRTGRRNTIYF. The CDR3, as DNA: TGCGCCAGCAGCCAAGAGGGCCGGACAGGGAGGAGGAACACCATATATTTT. The V gene is TRBV4-1, the J gene TRBJ1-3; the match to TRBD1 covers 8 bases. Germline loops: CDR1 MGHRA, CDR2 YSYEKL. The V and J ends lost 0 bases and 7 bases, in that order; junction bases with no gene match: 11. The CDR3 loop spans 17 amino acids.

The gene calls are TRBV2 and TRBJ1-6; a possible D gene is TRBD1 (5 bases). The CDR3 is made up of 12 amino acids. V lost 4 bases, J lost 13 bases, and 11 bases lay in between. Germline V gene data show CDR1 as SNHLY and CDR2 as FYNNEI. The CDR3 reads CASSVGGTPLHF. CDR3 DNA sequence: TGTGCCAGCAGTGTAGGAGGGACCCCCCTCCACTTT.